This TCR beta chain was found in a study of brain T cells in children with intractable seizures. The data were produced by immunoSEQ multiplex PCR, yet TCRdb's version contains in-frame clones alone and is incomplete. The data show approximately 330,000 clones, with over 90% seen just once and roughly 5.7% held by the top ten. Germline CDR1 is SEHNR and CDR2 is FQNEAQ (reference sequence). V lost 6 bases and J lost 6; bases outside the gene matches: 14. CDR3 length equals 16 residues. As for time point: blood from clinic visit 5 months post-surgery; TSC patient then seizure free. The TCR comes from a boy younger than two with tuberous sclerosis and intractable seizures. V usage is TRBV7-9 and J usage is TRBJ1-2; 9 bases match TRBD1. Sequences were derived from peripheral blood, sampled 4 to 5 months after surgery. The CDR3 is CASSRALDRGTDGYTF. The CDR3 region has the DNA TGTGCCAGCAGTCGCGCCCTGGACAGGGGCACTGATGGCTACACCTTC.